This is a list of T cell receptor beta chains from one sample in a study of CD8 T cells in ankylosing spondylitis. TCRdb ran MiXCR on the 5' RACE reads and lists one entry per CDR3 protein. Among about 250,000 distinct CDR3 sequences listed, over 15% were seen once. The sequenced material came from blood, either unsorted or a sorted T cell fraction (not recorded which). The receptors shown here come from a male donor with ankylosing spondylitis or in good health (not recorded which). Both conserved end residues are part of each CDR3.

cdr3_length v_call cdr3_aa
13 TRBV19 CASSLSLGDGYTF
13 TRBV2 CASWTSGTNEQYF
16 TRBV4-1 CASSQAPGLYNSPLHF
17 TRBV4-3 CASSQDFRGLNTGELFF
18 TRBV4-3 CASSQELDWQGPPETQYF
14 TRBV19 CASSPSGGTGELFF
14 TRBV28 CASRPGPPTDTQYF
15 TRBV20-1 CSARDILLSYNEQFF
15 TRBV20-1 CSARGHSGRLNEQFF
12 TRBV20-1 CSGDRGSYEQYF
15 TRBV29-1 CSVEPGNTGAGELFF